The 13 T cell receptor beta chains in this list originate from one sample, sequenced in a study of T cell repertoires in cytomegalovirus infection. TCRdb called the reads again in MiXCR, with one record for every CDR3 protein. This table holds more than 500,000 distinct CDR3 sequences, 16% found once. The material sequenced was CD8+ T cells from PBMCs. These receptors were obtained from a human donor in good health (CMV status not recorded). Some clones in this sample may be carry-over from other donors' samples.

This clonotype was seen ten or more times. V usage is TRBV12-3 or TRBV12-4 and J usage is TRBJ2-3, with D uncertain. The CDR3 is 14 amino acids. With 3 bases removed from V and 2 bases from J, the gap between germline ends came to 9 bases. In nucleotides, the CDR3 is TGTGCCAGCAGTTTTGGAGATACCACAGATACGCAGTATTTT. This translates into CASSFGDTTDTQYF.

At least ten counts were recorded for this clonotype. The J gene is TRBJ2-7, the V gene TRBV27; no firm D call. The CDR3 runs to 13 residues. Looked up from germline, CDR1 is MNHEY and CDR2 is SMNVEV (reference sequence). Trimming pared 5 bases from V and 3 bases from J, leaving 11 bases between. CDR3 coding DNA: TGTGCCAGCAGTCCTTCGCCTTTCTACGAGCAGTACTTC. As protein: CASSPSPFYEQYF.

This clonotype was detected a few times. The chain carries TRBV20-1 and TRBJ1-1; 8 nucleotides agree with TRBD1. Looked up from germline, CDR1 is DFQATT and CDR2 is SNEGSKA (reference sequence). The V and J ends lost 6 bases and 3 bases, in that order; junction bases with no gene match: 6. This CDR3 spans 13 amino acids. The CDR3 coding sequence is TGCAGTGCCCGAACAGGGGGTTACACTGAAGCTTTCTTT. It codes for CSARTGGYTEAFF.

This clonotype was picked up many times. The rearrangement uses TRBV12-3 or TRBV12-4 and TRBJ2-1; 7 nucleotides match TRBD1. The CDR3 loop spans 16 amino acids. Trimming cost V 0 bases and J 2 bases; bases outside gene matches: 4. CDR3 amino acids: CASSLALQGPYNEQFF. CDR3 sequence (DNA): TGTGCCAGCAGTTTAGCGCTACAGGGGCCCTACAATGAGCAGTTCTTC.

At least ten counts were recorded for this clonotype. V and J are TRBV4-1 and TRBJ2-1, with TRBD1 matching 10 bases. This CDR3 comprises 16 residues. CDR1 is MGHRA and CDR2 is YSYEKL in the germline V gene. The V gene end was trimmed by 2 bases and the J gene end by 7 bases; junction bases not matched to a gene: 8. The CDR3 sequence: CASSQPGQGDKNEQFF. In DNA, the CDR3 is TGCGCCAGCAGCCAACCCGGACAGGGGGATAAAAATGAGCAGTTCTTC.

This clonotype was picked up many times. The rearrangement uses TRBV7-9 and TRBJ1-2; D gene ambiguous. The V gene's germline CDR1 is SEHNR and CDR2 FQNEAQ (reference sequence). This CDR3 spans 10 amino acids. V shed 2 bases and J shed 8 bases, with 3 bases lying between them. This CDR3 is CASSLYGYTF. The CDR3 nucleotides read TGTGCCAGCAGCTTATACGGCTACACCTTC.

This clonotype was picked up many times. This chain uses TRBV11-2 with TRBJ2-1; D might be TRBD1 (6 bases). The ends were cut back, 4 bases at V and 6 bases at J, with 25 bases in the middle. The CDR3 extends over 18 amino acids. From germline, CDR1 is SGHAT and CDR2 FQNNGV. CDR3: CASSSGHQPPQGGNEQFF. The CDR3 DNA reads TGTGCCAGCAGCTCGGGCCACCAACCCCCCCAAGGGGGCAATGAGCAGTTCTTC.

This clonotype was recorded many times. The chain has TRBV7-9 and TRBJ2-1; 7 bases align to TRBD2. Germline trimming cut 7 bases from V and 4 bases from J; bases unmatched to any gene: 22. The germline CDR1 and CDR2 sequences are SEHNR and FQNEAQ (reference sequence). This CDR3 comprises 19 residues. Written as DNA, the CDR3 is TGTGCCAGCAACCTCTCCGCGGGCAAAGGGACTACAGCGTACAATGAGCAGTTCTTC. It yields the protein CASNLSAGKGTTAYNEQFF.

The chain recombines TRBV5-1 with TRBJ2-7; D is possibly TRBD2 (5 bases). V was trimmed by 4 bases and J by 9 bases, leaving 11 bases between them. Germline V CDR1 and CDR2: SGHRS, YFSETQ. This CDR3 spans 11 amino acids. CDR3 bases: TGCGCCAGCAGCGCCGGAGGCGGGCAGTACTTC. As protein: CASSAGGGQYF.

This clonotype turned up a few times. The CDR3 DNA is TGTGCCAGCAGCCAAGCCCCGGGACAGATCTCTGGAAACACCATATATTTT. The encoded protein is CASSQAPGQISGNTIYF. The rearrangement uses TRBV4-2 and TRBJ1-3; 7 positions match TRBD1. CDR3 size: 17 residues. V shed 1 base and J 0 bases; nucleotides not matched to a gene: 6. Germline V lookup: CDR1 LGHNA, CDR2 YNFKEQ.

This clonotype was detected only a few times. This chain links TRBV14 with TRBJ1-1; no reliable D call. V lost 3 bases and J lost 1, with 15 bases in between. In germline, CDR1 is SGHDN, CDR2 FVKESK. The CDR3 contains 16 residues. CDR3 sequence reads: CASSHTSRRRNTEAFF. CDR3 nucleotide sequence: TGTGCCAGCAGCCACACTTCCCGGCGAAGGAACACTGAAGCTTTCTTT.

This clonotype was detected ten times or more. CDR3 loop: CASSAGGRADTQYF. In DNA, the CDR3 is TGTGCCAGCTCGGCGGGAGGACGGGCAGATACGCAGTATTTT. V and J are TRBV6-5 and TRBJ2-3, with 8 nucleotides matching TRBD2. J gave up 4 bases and V 8 bases, and 8 bases lay outside the gene matches. Germline assignment: CDR1 MNHEY and CDR2 SVGAGI. The CDR3 runs 14 residues.

J is TRBJ2-3 and V is TRBV7-9; D is perhaps TRBD1 or TRBD2 (6 bases each). The CDR3 contains 15 residues. The germline V and J ends were trimmed by 2 bases and 5 bases, with 14 bases remaining between them. Germline CDR1 and CDR2: SEHNR and FQNEAQ (reference sequence). DNA of the CDR3: TGTGCCAGCAGCTTATTCCCGGGGGCTGGAGATACGCAGTATTTT. Translating gives CASSLFPGAGDTQYF.